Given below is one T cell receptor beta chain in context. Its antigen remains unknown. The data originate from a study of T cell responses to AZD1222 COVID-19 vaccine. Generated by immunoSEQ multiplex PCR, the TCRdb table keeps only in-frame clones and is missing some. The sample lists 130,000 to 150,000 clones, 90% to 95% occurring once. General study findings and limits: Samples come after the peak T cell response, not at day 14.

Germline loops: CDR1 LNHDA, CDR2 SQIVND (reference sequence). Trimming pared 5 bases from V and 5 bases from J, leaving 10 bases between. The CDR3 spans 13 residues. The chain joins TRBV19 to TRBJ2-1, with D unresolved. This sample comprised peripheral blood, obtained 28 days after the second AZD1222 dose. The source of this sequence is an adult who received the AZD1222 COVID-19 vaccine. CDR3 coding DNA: TGTGCCAGTAGTTCGAACTTCGACAATGAGCAGTTCTTC. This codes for CASSSNFDNEQFF.